These 20 T cell receptor beta chains share one sample of origin, sequenced in a study of metastatic and nonmetastatic thyroid tumors. TCRdb reprocessed the PCR reads via MiXCR. The data contain fewer than 35,000 clones, under 14% of them seen just once; the ten biggest clones take up about a sixth. Before thyroid surgery, none of the patients had received any treatment. Input material: blood. These TCRs come from a female donor with papillary thyroid cancer or a benign thyroid nodule (not recorded which). Some clones in this sample may be carry-over from other donors' samples.

The table lists this clone with many counts. The chain links TRBV19 to TRBJ2-3; maybe TRBD2 (6 bases). V was cut by 6 bases and J by 6 bases, with 13 bases left in between. Germline-derived CDR1 and CDR2 are LNHDA and SQIVND (reference sequence). CDR3 length equals 13 residues. Written as DNA, the CDR3 is TGTGCCAGTAGCGGGAGAGGGCGGGATACGCAGTATTTT. This sequence encodes CASSGRGRDTQYF.

The rearrangement joins TRBV18 to TRBJ2-1, with D tentatively TRBD2 (5 bases). Germline V CDR1 and CDR2: KGHSH, LQKENI. The ends were cut back, 0 bases at V and 5 bases at J, with 11 bases in the middle. The CDR3 covers 15 residues. The CDR3 loop is CASSPPPSGNNEQFF. DNA for the CDR3: TGTGCCAGCTCACCACCGCCTTCGGGGAACAATGAGCAGTTCTTC.

In its sample, this clone was seen a few times. A junction end diverges from the germline sequence, so it may reflect a read error. The rearrangement links TRBV2 to TRBJ1-2; D ambiguous. CDR1 and CDR2 (germline): SNHLY, FYNNEI. The CDR3 is 15 residues long. In nucleotides, the CDR3 is TGTGCCAGCAGAGAAGGTTCCCAAGCTAACTATGGCTACACCTTC. This translates into CASREGSQANYGYTF.

This clone was counted many times. The V call is TRBV9, the J call TRBJ1-5; 11 bases match TRBD1. V was clipped by 0 bases and J by 10 bases; unmatched bases: 6. This CDR3 region has 15 residues. Germline V gives CDR1 SGDLS, CDR2 YYNGEE. In DNA form, the CDR3 reads TGTGCCAGCAGCGTAGGGGACAGGGGGAGTTTTCCCCAGCATTTT. This translates into CASSVGDRGSFPQHF.

This clone is categorized as medium-sized (0.01 to 0.1%). The chain combines TRBV6-5 with TRBJ2-3, with TRBD2 as a possible D gene (6 bases). Trimming stripped 2 bases from V and 5 bases from J, with 14 bases between. The CDR3 is made up of 15 amino acids. Per germline, CDR1 MNHEY and CDR2 SVGAGI. Here the CDR3 DNA reads TGTGCCAGCAGTTACGCCCCGGCGGGGAGAGATACGCAGTATTTT. Its translation: CASSYAPAGRDTQYF.

The genes are TRBV20-1 and TRBJ1-5; TRBD1 agrees at 12 bases. Looked up from germline, CDR1 is DFQATT and CDR2 is SNEGSKA (reference sequence). The CDR3 has 16 amino acids. After removal of 5 bases from V and 5 bases from J, the junction contained 10 bases not matched to a gene. The CDR3 DNA is TGCAGTGCTCCCGGGACAGGGGGCGGCTTAGATCAGCCCCAGCATTTT. It codes for CSAPGTGGGLDQPQHF.

This clone turned up a few times. This CDR3 is CASSYWGAANYGYTF. CDR3 bases: TGTGCCAGCAGTTACTGGGGGGCTGCTAACTATGGCTACACCTTC. The chain couples TRBV6-2 or TRBV6-3 to TRBJ1-2, with D tentatively TRBD1 (6 bases). Germline lookup yields CDR1 MNHEY and CDR2 SVGEGT. With 1 base removed from V and 0 bases from J, the gap between germline ends came to 9 bases. This CDR3 has 15 amino acids.

There are many counts of this clone. The V and J genes are TRBV30 and TRBJ1-4; D is ambiguous. The CDR3 has 14 residues. V gave up 4 bases and J gave up 6 bases, with 15 bases separating them. In germline, CDR1 is GTSNPN, CDR2 SVGIG (reference sequence). CDR3 protein: CAWTGWDTDEKLFF. DNA of the CDR3: TGTGCCTGGACGGGGTGGGATACTGATGAAAAACTGTTTTTT.

This clone was recorded many times. The rearrangement links TRBV7-6 to TRBJ2-7; D is possibly TRBD1 or TRBD2 (5 bases each). The CDR3 is 16 amino acids. The germline V gene has CDR1 SGHVS and CDR2 FNYEAQ. V was cut by 1 base and J by 4 bases, with 17 bases left in between. The CDR3, as DNA: TGTGCCAGCAGCTTAGATCTGGGGGATCGGGCATACGAGCAGTACTTC. Translating it yields CASSLDLGDRAYEQYF.

This clone showed up many times. This rearrangement joins TRBV7-2 to TRBJ1-2, with D maybe TRBD1 (5 bases). The CDR3 consists of 15 residues. CDR1 SGHTA and CDR2 FQGNSA come from the germline V gene. Trimming took off 0 bases at V and 1 base at J, with 9 bases between the two ends. The CDR3 protein is CASSLAGGDNYGYTF. CDR3 in DNA: TGTGCCAGCAGCTTAGCCGGAGGGGATAACTATGGCTACACCTTC.

The sample holds many counts of this clone. The gene calls are TRBV27 and TRBJ2-6; D gene unclear. V lost 5 bases and J 3 bases, leaving 20 bases between the germline ends. Germline V gene data show CDR1 as MNHEY and CDR2 as SMNVEV (reference sequence). The CDR3 runs to 18 residues. In DNA, the CDR3 is TGTGCCAGCAGTCCCTACCTGGACGGCCTAGGTGGGGCCAACGTCCTGACTTTC. This translates into CASSPYLDGLGGANVLTF.

This clone was counted at least ten times. The chain recombines TRBV7-6 with TRBJ1-5, with TRBD1 identical over 8 bases. Unmatched junction bases numbered 4, after V lost 5 bases and J lost 7 bases. CDR1 SGHVS and CDR2 FNYEAQ come from the germline V gene. The CDR3 has 13 residues. The CDR3: CASSPGQGQPQHF. The CDR3 region has the DNA TGTGCCAGCAGCCCCGGACAGGGCCAGCCCCAGCATTTT.

Many counts were recorded for this clone. The CDR3 region has the DNA TGTGCCATCAGTGAGTTTGGGCTTGCTAATGAAAAACTGTTTTTT. The encoded protein is CAISEFGLANEKLFF. The V gene is TRBV10-3, the J gene TRBJ1-4; D unclear. Trimming removed 1 base at V and 3 bases at J, with 9 bases between. CDR1 is ENHRY and CDR2 is SYGVKD in the germline V gene. The CDR3 has 15 residues.

In its sample, this clone was seen many times. This rearrangement joins TRBV3-1 to TRBJ2-7, with 11 bases matching TRBD2. V lost 1 base and J lost 3; bases outside the gene matches: 8. Germline V gene lookup returns CDR1 LGHDT and CDR2 YNNKEL (reference sequence). The CDR3 runs to 17 residues. The CDR3 loop is CASSQGGLAAYSYEQYF. The DNA for the CDR3 is TGTGCCAGCAGCCAAGGGGGACTAGCGGCTTACAGCTACGAGCAGTACTTC.

This clone was counted ten times or more. The chain has TRBV7-6 and TRBJ2-1, with D unresolved. CDR3 size: 11 residues. CDR1 SGHVS and CDR2 FNYEAQ come from the germline V gene. The ends were cut back, 1 base at V and 10 bases at J, with 5 bases in the middle. The CDR3 nucleotides read TGTGCCAGCAGCTTAGTTGGGGAGCAGTTCTTC. The encoded protein is CASSLVGEQFF.

This clone came up a few times. The J gene is TRBJ2-3, the V gene TRBV19; 8 bases line up with TRBD1. This CDR3 is built from 15 residues. Per the germline V gene, CDR1 is LNHDA and CDR2 is SQIVND (reference sequence). J gave up 6 bases and V 5 bases, and 10 bases lay outside the gene matches. In DNA, the CDR3 is TGTGCCAGTAGTCCGGGGGACAGGTTCACGGATACGCAGTATTTT. Translated, it gives CASSPGDRFTDTQYF.

This chain connects TRBV28 to TRBJ1-2; TRBD1 might be the D (6 bases). CDR3 length: 15 amino acids. Germline V lookup: CDR1 MDHEN, CDR2 SYDVKM. Trimming took 4 bases from V and 6 from J, leaving 18 bases between them. DNA for the CDR3: TGTGCCAGCAGTTCATCTGGACAGTCGGCTAATGGCTACACCTTC. It yields the protein CASSSSGQSANGYTF.

The CDR3 DNA sequence: TGTGCCAGCAGTGGAGGGGGACTTTCTGGGGCCAACGTCCTGACTTTC. Translated: CASSGGGLSGANVLTF. This chain uses TRBV6-1 with TRBJ2-6; either TRBD1 or TRBD2 may supply D (6 bases each). This CDR3 contains 16 residues. Trimming left V 4 bases short and J 1 base short, with 11 bases between. The germline V gene encodes CDR1 MNHNS and CDR2 SASEGT.

This clone was detected many times. The chain uses TRBV28 and TRBJ2-7; TRBD1 matches at 7 bases. The CDR3 covers 13 residues. V gave up 7 bases and J gave up 0 bases; unmatched junction bases: 3. Germline values: CDR1 MDHEN, CDR2 SYDVKM. The CDR3 sequence is CASTWDSSYEQYF. The CDR3, as DNA: TGTGCCAGCACCTGGGACAGCTCCTACGAGCAGTACTTC.

The table lists this clone with many counts. This sequence joins TRBV18 and TRBJ2-2; no reliable D call. The CDR3 is 16 amino acids. Germline loops: CDR1 KGHSH, CDR2 LQKENI. The V end lost 3 bases, the J end lost 0 bases, and 11 bases lay between the germline ends. Written as DNA, the CDR3 is TGTGCCAGCTCACCCCAAGGCAGCGCGAACACCGGGGAGCTGTTTTTT. It translates to CASSPQGSANTGELFF.